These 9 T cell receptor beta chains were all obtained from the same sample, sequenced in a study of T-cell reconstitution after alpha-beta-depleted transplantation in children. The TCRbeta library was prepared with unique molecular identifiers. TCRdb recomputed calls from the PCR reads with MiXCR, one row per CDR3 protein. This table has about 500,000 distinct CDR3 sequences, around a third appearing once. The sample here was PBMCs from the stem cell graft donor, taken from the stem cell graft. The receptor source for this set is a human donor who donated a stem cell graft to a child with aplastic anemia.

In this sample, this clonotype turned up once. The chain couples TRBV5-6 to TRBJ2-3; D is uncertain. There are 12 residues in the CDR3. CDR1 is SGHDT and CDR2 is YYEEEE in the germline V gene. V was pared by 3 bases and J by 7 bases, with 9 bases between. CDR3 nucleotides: TGTGCCAGCAGCTCGTCAGGTTATACGCAGTATTTT. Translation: CASSSSGYTQYF.

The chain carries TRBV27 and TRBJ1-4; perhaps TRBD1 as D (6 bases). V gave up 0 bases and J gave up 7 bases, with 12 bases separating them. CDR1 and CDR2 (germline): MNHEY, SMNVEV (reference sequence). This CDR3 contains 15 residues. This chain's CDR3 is CASSLSGGTGEKLFF. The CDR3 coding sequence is TGTGCCAGCAGTTTATCCGGGGGCACGGGTGAAAAACTGTTTTTT.

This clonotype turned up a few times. The CDR3 spells CASSFTEAFF. As DNA, the CDR3 is TGTGCCAGCAGTTTCACTGAAGCTTTCTTT. This chain joins TRBV28 and TRBJ1-1; no clear D gene. CDR1 and CDR2 from the germline V gene are MDHEN and SYDVKM. V lost 3 bases and J 4 bases, leaving 0 bases between the germline ends. The CDR3 runs 10 residues.

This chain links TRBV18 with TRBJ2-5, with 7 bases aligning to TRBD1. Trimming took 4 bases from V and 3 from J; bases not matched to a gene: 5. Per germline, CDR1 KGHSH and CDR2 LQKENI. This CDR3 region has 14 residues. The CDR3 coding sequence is TGTGCCAGCTCACGGACAGGACAGAAAGAGACCCAGTACTTC. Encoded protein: CASSRTGQKETQYF.

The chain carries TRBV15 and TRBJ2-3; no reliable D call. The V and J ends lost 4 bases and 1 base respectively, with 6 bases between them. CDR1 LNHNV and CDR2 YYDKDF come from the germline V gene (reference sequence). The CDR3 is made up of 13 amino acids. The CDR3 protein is CATSIFGTDTQYF. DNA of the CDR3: TGTGCCACCAGCATCTTCGGCACAGATACGCAGTATTTT.

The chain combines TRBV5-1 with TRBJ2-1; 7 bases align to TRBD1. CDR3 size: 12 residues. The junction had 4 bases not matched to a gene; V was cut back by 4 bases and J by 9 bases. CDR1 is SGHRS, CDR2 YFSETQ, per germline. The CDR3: CASSTDRAEQFF. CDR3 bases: TGCGCCAGCAGCACCGACAGGGCTGAGCAGTTCTTC. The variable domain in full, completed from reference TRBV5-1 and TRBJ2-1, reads KAGVTQTPRYLIKTRGQQVTLSCSPISGHRSVSWYQQTPGQGLQFLFEYFSETQRNKGNFPGRFSGRQFSNSRSEMNVSTLELGDSALYLCASSTDRAEQFFGPGTRLTVL.

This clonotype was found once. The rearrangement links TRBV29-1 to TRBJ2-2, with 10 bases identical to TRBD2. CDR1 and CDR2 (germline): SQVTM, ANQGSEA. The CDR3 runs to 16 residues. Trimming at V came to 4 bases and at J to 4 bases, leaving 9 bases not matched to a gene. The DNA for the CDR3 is TGCAGCGTTGCCCCTAGCGGGAGAGTGGTCACCGGGGAGCTGTTTTTT. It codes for CSVAPSGRVVTGELFF.

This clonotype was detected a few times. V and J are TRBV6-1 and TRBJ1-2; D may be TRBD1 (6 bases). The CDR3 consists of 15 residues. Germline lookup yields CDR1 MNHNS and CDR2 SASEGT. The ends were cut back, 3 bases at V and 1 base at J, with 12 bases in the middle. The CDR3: CASSDGQYLNYGYTF. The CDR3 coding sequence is TGTGCCAGCAGTGATGGACAGTACCTTAACTATGGCTACACCTTC.

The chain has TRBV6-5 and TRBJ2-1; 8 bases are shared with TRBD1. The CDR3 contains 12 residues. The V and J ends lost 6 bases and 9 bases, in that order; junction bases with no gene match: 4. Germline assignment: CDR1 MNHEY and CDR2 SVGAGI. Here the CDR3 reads CASRTGVGEQFF. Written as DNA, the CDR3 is TGTGCCAGCAGGACAGGGGTGGGTGAGCAGTTCTTC.